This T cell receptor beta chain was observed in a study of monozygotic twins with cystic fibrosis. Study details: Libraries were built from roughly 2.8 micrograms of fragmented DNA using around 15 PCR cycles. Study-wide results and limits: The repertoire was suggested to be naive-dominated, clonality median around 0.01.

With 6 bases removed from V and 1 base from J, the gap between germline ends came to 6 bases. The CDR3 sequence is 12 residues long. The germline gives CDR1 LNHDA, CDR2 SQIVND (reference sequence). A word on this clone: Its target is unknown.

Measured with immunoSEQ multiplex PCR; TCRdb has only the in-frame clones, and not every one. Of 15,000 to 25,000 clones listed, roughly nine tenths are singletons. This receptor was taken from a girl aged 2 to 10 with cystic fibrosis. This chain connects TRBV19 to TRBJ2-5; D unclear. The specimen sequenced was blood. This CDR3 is CASRDGQETQYF. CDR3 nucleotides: TGTGCCAGTAGAGACGGCCAAGAGACCCAGTACTTC.